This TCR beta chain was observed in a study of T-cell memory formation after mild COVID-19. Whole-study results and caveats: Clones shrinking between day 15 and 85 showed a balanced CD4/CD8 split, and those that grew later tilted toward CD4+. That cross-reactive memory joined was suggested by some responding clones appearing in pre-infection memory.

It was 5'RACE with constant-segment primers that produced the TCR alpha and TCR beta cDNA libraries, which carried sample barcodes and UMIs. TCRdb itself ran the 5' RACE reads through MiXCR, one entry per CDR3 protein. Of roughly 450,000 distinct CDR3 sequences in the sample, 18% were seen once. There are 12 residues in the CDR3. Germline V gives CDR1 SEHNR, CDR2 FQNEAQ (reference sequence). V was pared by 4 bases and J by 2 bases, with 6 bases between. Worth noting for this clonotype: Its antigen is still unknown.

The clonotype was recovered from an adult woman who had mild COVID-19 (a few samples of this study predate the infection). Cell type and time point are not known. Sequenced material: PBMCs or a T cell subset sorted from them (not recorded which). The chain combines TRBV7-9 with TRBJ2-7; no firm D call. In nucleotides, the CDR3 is TGTGCCAGCAGCTCTAGAGCCTACGAGCAGTACTTC. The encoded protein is CASSSRAYEQYF.